This T cell receptor (beta chain) was observed in a study of T cell responses to AZD1222 COVID-19 vaccine. A single count supports this clone. The CDR3 totals 15 residues. Germline V gene lookup returns CDR1 SGHTA and CDR2 FQGNSA. Trimming shortened V by 5 bases and J by 0 bases, and 13 bases separated the two germline ends. The method was immunoSEQ multiplex PCR; TCRdb's version includes in-frame clones alone and lacks a portion of them. The repertoire holds approximately 190,000 clones, with roughly 93% as singletons. This clonotype originated in an adult in good health. Here the sequenced sample was peripheral blood, taken on day 0 of AZD1222 vaccination. This chain uses TRBV7-2 with TRBJ1-2; the D gene is possibly TRBD1 (5 bases). Written as DNA, the CDR3 is TGTGCCAGCAGCCTCAGACAGAGACCTAACTATGGCTACACCTTC. This codes for CASSLRQRPNYGYTF.